One TCR beta chain is described in this entry. The entry originates in a study of shared clonotypes between healthy human individuals. Study overall: Donors were a couple of women and three men aged 18 to 49. Per donor, CD8 memory used one plate, CD8 naive used two, CD4 memory used three and CD4 naive used three.

The authors ran the assay at deep level. Assay: immunoSEQ multiplex PCR; the TCRdb copy retains only in-frame clones and omits some. The sample lists some 1,100,000 clones; around 78% were seen once. The specimen sequenced was memory CD4+ T cells from PBMCs. As for subset: CD45RA-negative fraction. This clonotype was sampled from a man between 18 and 29 years old in good health. Some clones in this sample may be carry-over from other donors' samples.

CDR3 DNA: TGTGCCAGCAGTTTCCAGATAGGTGCAGCGGGAAACCCAGATACGCAGTATTTT. It codes for CASSFQIGAAGNPDTQYF. The chain has TRBV27 and TRBJ2-3, with 7 positions matching TRBD2. Germline V lookup: CDR1 MNHEY, CDR2 SMNVEV (reference sequence). CDR3 size: 18 residues. The V segment lost 3 bases and the J segment 4 bases; nucleotides outside the gene matches: 16.